The entry below describes one TCR beta chain. This record comes from a study of blood T cell repertoires in COVID-19. Study context: The origin of the acute and convalescent COVID-19 samples was the United States, Italy and Spain.

In the original analysis: Nucleated cell counts were estimated from reference gene primer amplification. This table comes from immunoSEQ multiplex PCR, and its TCRdb copy is limited to in-frame clones, with some not included. V and J calls and clone size are those listed in that table; D and trimming were worked out from the DNA. Among 200,000 or so clones listed, approximately 82% were seen once. V lost 5 bases to trimming and J lost 1 base, with 8 bases between them. Germline values: CDR1 MDHEN, CDR2 SYDVKM. The CDR3 is made up of 13 amino acids. The clonotype comes from a human donor with acute or convalescent COVID-19. The donor label of this sample is uncertain. V gene TRBV28 combines with J gene TRBJ1-1, with D tentatively TRBD1 (5 bases). Source material: peripheral blood. The DNA for the CDR3 is TGTGCCAGCAGTCCCGGGGGGAACACTGAAGCTTTCTTT. This encodes CASSPGGNTEAFF.